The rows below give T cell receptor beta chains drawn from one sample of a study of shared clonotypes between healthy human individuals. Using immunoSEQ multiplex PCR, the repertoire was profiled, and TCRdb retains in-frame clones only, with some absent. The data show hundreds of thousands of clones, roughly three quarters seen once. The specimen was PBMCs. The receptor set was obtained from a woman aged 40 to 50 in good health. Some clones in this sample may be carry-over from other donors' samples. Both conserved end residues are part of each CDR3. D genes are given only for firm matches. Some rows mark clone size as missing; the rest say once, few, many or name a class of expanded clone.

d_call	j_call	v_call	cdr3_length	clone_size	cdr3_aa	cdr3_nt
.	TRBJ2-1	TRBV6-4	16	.	CASRPQAGSSYNEQFF	TGTGCCAGCCGCCCCCAGGCGGGTAGCTCCTACAATGAGCAGTTCTTC
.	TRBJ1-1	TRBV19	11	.	CASNSGFEAFF	TGTGCCAGTAACTCAGGGTTTGAAGCTTTCTTT
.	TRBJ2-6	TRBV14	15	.	CASSQVGLGANVLTF	TGTGCCAGCAGCCAAGTGGGGCTTGGGGCCAACGTCCTGACTTTC
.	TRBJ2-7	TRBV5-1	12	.	CASSLDLHEQYF	TGCGCCAGCAGCTTGGATCTTCACGAGCAGTACTTC
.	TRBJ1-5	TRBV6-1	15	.	CASSEDIGGVQPQHF	TGTGCCAGCAGTGAAGACATAGGGGGTGTTCAGCCCCAGCATTTT
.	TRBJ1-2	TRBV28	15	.	CASRFQTGTNYGYTF	TGTGCCAGCAGGTTCCAAACAGGGACTAACTATGGCTACACCTTC
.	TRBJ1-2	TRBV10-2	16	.	CASSGVGSRKTNGYTF	TGCGCCAGCAGTGGGGTTGGGTCGAGGAAAACTAATGGCTACACCTTC
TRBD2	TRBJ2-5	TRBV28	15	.	CASSLISGSLETQYF	TGTGCCAGCAGTTTAATTAGCGGGAGTTTAGAGACCCAGTACTTC
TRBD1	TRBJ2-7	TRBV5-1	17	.	CASSLTADRIEPYEQYF	TGCGCCAGCAGCTTGACGGCGGACAGGATAGAACCATACGAGCAGTACTTC
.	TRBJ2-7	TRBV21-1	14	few	CASSNFNRHYEQYF	TGTGCCAGCAGCAATTTTAACAGACACTACGAGCAGTACTTC
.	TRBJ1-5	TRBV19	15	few	CASSPLLDLNQPQHF	TGTGCCAGTAGTCCCCTTCTCGATCTCAATCAGCCCCAGCATTTT
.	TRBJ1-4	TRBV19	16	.	CASSIGGGRGEQKLFF	TGTGCCAGTAGTATTGGTGGAGGTAGGGGGGAACAAAAACTGTTTTTT
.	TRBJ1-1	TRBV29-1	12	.	CSANDWNTEAFF	TGCAGCGCCAATGACTGGAACACTGAAGCTTTCTTT
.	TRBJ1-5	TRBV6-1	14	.	CASRGRGGNQPQHF	TGTGCCAGCAGAGGCAGGGGAGGCAATCAGCCCCAGCATTTT
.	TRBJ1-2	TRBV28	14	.	CASSGNGQFYGYTF	TGTGCCAGCAGTGGAAACGGACAGTTCTATGGCTACACCTTC
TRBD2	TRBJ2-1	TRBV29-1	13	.	CSVEWTRGNEQFF	TGCAGCGTTGAATGGACTAGAGGTAATGAGCAGTTCTTC
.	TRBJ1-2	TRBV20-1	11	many	CSAREYYGYTF	TGCAGTGCTAGAGAGTACTATGGCTACACCTTC
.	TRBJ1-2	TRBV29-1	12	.	CSVESPNYGYTF	TGCAGCGTTGAATCTCCTAACTATGGCTACACCTTC
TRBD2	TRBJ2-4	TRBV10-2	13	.	CASSEGRENIQYF	TGCGCCAGCAGTGAAGGGAGGGAAAACATTCAGTACTTC
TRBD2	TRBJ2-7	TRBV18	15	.	CASSPKTSGMYEQYF	TGTGCCAGCTCTCCTAAGACTAGCGGGATGTACGAGCAGTACTTC
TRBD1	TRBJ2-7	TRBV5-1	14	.	CASSSDRQPYEQYF	TGCGCCAGCAGCTCGGACAGGCAGCCCTACGAGCAGTACTTC
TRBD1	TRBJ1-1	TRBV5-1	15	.	CASSPTPTGLTEAFF	TGCGCCAGCAGCCCGACCCCGACAGGGCTGACTGAAGCTTTCTTT
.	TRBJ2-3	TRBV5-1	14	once	CASSLADATDTQYF	TGCGCCAGCAGCTTGGCGGACGCGACAGATACGCAGTATTTT